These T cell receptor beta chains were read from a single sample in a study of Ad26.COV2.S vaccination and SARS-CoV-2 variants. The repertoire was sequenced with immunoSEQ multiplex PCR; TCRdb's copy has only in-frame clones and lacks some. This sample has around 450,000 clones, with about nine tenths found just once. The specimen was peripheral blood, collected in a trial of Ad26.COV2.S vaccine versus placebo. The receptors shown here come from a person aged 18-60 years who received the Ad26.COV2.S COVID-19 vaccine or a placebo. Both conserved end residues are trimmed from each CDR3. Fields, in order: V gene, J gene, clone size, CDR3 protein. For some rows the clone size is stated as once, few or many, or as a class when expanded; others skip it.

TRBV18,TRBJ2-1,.,ASSPPGSPYNEQF
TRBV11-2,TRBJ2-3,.,ASRYRGHSTDTQY
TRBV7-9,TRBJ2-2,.,ASSPYNTGELF
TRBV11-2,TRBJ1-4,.,ASSFGQGALKLF
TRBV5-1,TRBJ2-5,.,ASSYLGRTEETQY
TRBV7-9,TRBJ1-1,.,ASSRLVGGPEAF
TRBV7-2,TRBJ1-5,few,ASSLQGNQPQH
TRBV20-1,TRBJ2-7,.,SADPFPGQY
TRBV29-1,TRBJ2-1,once,SVAAGGRYNEQF
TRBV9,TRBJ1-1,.,ASSRRRLDTEAF
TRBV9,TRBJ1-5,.,ASSLTGNNQPQH
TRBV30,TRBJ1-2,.,AWSEGGYGYT
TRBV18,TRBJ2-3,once,ASSPSDWDTIILGTQY
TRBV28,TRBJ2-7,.,ASSPNPGRPAYEQY
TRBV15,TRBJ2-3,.,ATSTYSQPEDTQY
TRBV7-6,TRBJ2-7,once,ASSNTGTGHYEQY
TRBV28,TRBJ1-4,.,ASGTGLPEKLF
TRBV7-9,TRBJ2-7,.,ASSPEDREYEQY
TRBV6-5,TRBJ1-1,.,ASSYSSARLEAF
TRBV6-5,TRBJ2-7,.,ASIHSDSYEQY
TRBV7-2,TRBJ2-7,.,ASSARDRGSYEQY
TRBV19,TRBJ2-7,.,ASSARDYYEQY
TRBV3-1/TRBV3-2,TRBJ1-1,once,ASNRQDANTEAF
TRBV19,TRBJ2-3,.,ASSRTDKKDTQY
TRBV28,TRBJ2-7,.,ASTNWGTATYEQY
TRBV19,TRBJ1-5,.,ASNPHRGTGSFMSNQPQH
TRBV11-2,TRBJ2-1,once,ASSLDLVNEQF
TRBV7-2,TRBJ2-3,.,ASSFDDLPQY